Below are 31 T cell receptor beta chains sequenced from a single sample in a study of technical replicates of blood from a handful of donors. Profiled with immunoSEQ multiplex PCR; TCRdb holds only in-frame clones, not every one. The sample yields more than 90,000 clones, 96% seen once. The specimen sequenced was T cells isolated from PBMCs. The origin of the receptors is a human donor in good health.

The chain links TRBV11-2 to TRBJ1-2, with D uncertain. This CDR3 is built from 12 residues. V lost 5 bases, J lost 11 bases, and 15 bases lay in between. Germline V CDR1 and CDR2: SGHAT, FQNNGV. CDR3 sequence reads: CASSPGGLGYTF. In DNA, the CDR3 is TGTGCCAGCAGCCCCGGAGGGCTCGGGTACACCTTC.

The genes are TRBV7-6 and TRBJ2-7; D is perhaps TRBD2 (6 bases). Germline loops: CDR1 SGHVS, CDR2 FNYEAQ. The CDR3 has 16 residues. V lost 1 base and J 2 bases, leaving 15 bases between the germline ends. CDR3 sequence: CASSLEGGTPTYEQYF. CDR3 in DNA: TGTGCCAGCAGCTTAGAAGGAGGGACGCCCACCTACGAGCAGTACTTC.

This rearrangement joins TRBV11-3 to TRBJ1-2; possible D gene TRBD1, 6 bases. Germline CDR1 is SGHNT and CDR2 is YENEEA. V was pared by 3 bases and J by 6 bases, with 17 bases between. This CDR3 has 15 residues. CDR3 sequence: CASSLGSGTSNGYTF. The DNA for the CDR3 is TGTGCCAGCAGCTTGGGGTCCGGGACATCGAATGGCTACACCTTC.

This chain uses TRBV19 with TRBJ2-7; D unresolved. Per germline, CDR1 LNHDA and CDR2 SQIVND (reference sequence). This CDR3 contains 13 residues. The V and J ends lost 1 base and 6 bases respectively, with 10 bases between them. The CDR3 sequence: CASSIGQVPEQYF. CDR3 coding DNA: TGTGCCAGTAGTATAGGGCAAGTTCCCGAGCAGTACTTC.

The chain links TRBV19 to TRBJ2-7; 8 bases map to TRBD1. Germline V gene sequence: CDR1 LNHDA, CDR2 SQIVND (reference sequence). The CDR3 loop spans 16 amino acids. Unmatched junction bases numbered 7, after V lost 0 bases and J lost 3 bases. The CDR3 region is CASSIDSRTGNYEQYF. The DNA for the CDR3 is TGTGCCAGTAGTATAGATTCCCGGACAGGGAACTACGAGCAGTACTTC.

This chain links TRBV19 with TRBJ2-5; 7 bases agree with TRBD1. The J segment lost 5 bases and the V segment lost 6 bases, leaving 15 bases of the junction unmatched. The CDR3 contains 16 residues. CDR1 LNHDA and CDR2 SQIVND come from the germline V gene (reference sequence). CDR3 bases: TGTGCCAGTAGGGGTAGGGGGACAGTGAGGGCGGAGACCCAGTACTTC. Encoded protein: CASRGRGTVRAETQYF.

The chain joins TRBV19 to TRBJ2-6; the match to TRBD1 covers 9 bases. Germline V gene lookup returns CDR1 LNHDA and CDR2 SQIVND (reference sequence). The V gene end was trimmed by 7 bases and the J gene end by 0 bases; junction bases not matched to a gene: 10. CDR3 size: 18 residues. CDR3: CASIPTGGIFSGANVLTF. The DNA for the CDR3 is TGTGCCAGTATCCCGACAGGGGGGATTTTCTCTGGGGCCAACGTCCTGACTTTC.

This chain links TRBV27 with TRBJ2-7; TRBD1 matches at 8 bases. Losses at the gene ends were 7 bases for V and 4 bases for J; bases not matched to a gene: 9. This CDR3 is built from 14 residues. Germline V gene lookup returns CDR1 MNHEY and CDR2 SMNVEV (reference sequence). The CDR3 DNA sequence: TGTGCCAGCAAACAGGGGGTATACCCTTACGAGCAGTACTTC. Translating gives CASKQGVYPYEQYF.

The CDR3 DNA follows: TGTGCCAGCAGCTCCGGAGGGACCGCCTACGAGCAGTACTTC. It translates to CASSSGGTAYEQYF. The chain links TRBV7-3 to TRBJ2-7, with a tentative D call TRBD2 (6 bases). Germline V gene lookup returns CDR1 SGHTA and CDR2 FQGTGA. With 4 bases removed from V and 2 bases from J, the gap between germline ends came to 12 bases. The CDR3 has 14 amino acids.

The chain uses TRBV9 and TRBJ1-2, with D tentatively TRBD1 (5 bases). V lost 1 base to trimming and J lost 2 bases, with 12 bases between them. The CDR3 covers 15 residues. Germline V gene data show CDR1 as SGDLS and CDR2 as YYNGEE. The CDR3 loop is CASSVNRPSNYGYTF. As DNA, the CDR3 is TGTGCCAGCAGCGTAAACAGGCCCTCGAACTATGGCTACACCTTC.

V usage is TRBV6-5 and J usage is TRBJ1-6, with D perhaps matching TRBD1 (6 bases). This CDR3 is 15 amino acids long. The germline gives CDR1 MNHEY, CDR2 SVGAGI. Trimming took off 0 bases at V and 8 bases at J, with 11 bases between the two ends. DNA for the CDR3: TGTGCCAGCAGTTACTCGGTCGGACAGTATTCACCCCTCCACTTT. Translating it yields CASSYSVGQYSPLHF.

In this sample, this clone turned up once. The chain carries TRBV7-9 and TRBJ2-3; D remains ambiguous. V was pared by 5 bases and J by 0 bases, with 15 bases between. Germline V gives CDR1 SEHNR, CDR2 FQNEAQ (reference sequence). The CDR3 covers 16 residues. CDR3 in amino acids: CASSHPRTPSTDTQYF. Here the CDR3 DNA reads TGTGCCAGCAGCCATCCTAGAACTCCTAGCACAGATACGCAGTATTTT.

This rearrangement joins TRBV9 to TRBJ2-1; the D is unclear. The CDR3 has 14 amino acids. The germline V gene encodes CDR1 SGDLS and CDR2 YYNGEE. The V gene lost 0 bases and the J gene lost 5 bases, with 9 bases spanning the gap. CDR3 nucleotides: TGTGCCAGCAGCGTAGCTATGATGGACAATGAGCAGTTCTTC. The encoded protein is CASSVAMMDNEQFF.

The genes are TRBV5-5 and TRBJ2-1, with 11 nucleotides matching TRBD2. Germline lookup yields CDR1 SGHKS and CDR2 YYEKEE (reference sequence). This CDR3 is built from 16 residues. With V trimmed by 0 bases and J by 4 bases, 3 bases remained unmatched. CDR3 DNA: TGTGCCAGCAGCTTGGTTAGCGGGGGGGTATACAATGAGCAGTTCTTC. Amino acid sequence: CASSLVSGGVYNEQFF.

The J gene is TRBJ2-3, the V gene TRBV5-1; 8 nucleotides align to TRBD2. Germline-derived CDR1 and CDR2 are SGHRS and YFSETQ. V shed 6 bases and J 6 bases; nucleotides not matched to a gene: 6. CDR3 size: 13 residues. As DNA, the CDR3 is TGCGCCAGCACGAACGGGGGGGTGGATACGCAGTATTTT. Encoded protein: CASTNGGVDTQYF.

V gene TRBV7-2 combines with J gene TRBJ1-2; 8 bases are a match to TRBD1. The germline gives CDR1 SGHTA, CDR2 FQGNSA. Germline trimming cut 5 bases from V and 3 bases from J; bases unmatched to any gene: 5. The CDR3 has 14 residues. The CDR3 is CASSDRGGDYGYTF. The CDR3 DNA reads TGTGCCAGCAGCGACAGGGGTGGAGACTATGGCTACACCTTC.

The chain joins TRBV10-2 to TRBJ2-7; 9 nucleotides align to TRBD2. The CDR3 runs 17 residues. CDR1 WSHSY and CDR2 SAAADI come from the germline V gene. V trimming: 7 bases; J trimming: 5 bases; junction bases outside the gene matches: 18. The CDR3 DNA reads as TGCGCCAGCACCGGGAGGGCTAGCGGGGTCGGGGCCCACGAGCAGTACTTC. Its protein is CASTGRASGVGAHEQYF.

The gene calls are TRBV2 and TRBJ1-5, with 9 positions matching TRBD1. The CDR3 spans 17 residues. Germline trimming cut 5 bases from V and 4 bases from J; bases unmatched to any gene: 12. Germline V CDR1 and CDR2: SNHLY, FYNNEI. The DNA for the CDR3 is TGTGCCAGCAGTCCTCCGGGACAGGGCCGATGGAATCAGCCCCAGCATTTT. Translated: CASSPPGQGRWNQPQHF.

The V call is TRBV5-1, the J call TRBJ1-1; no reliable D call. The V end lost 0 bases, the J end lost 4 bases, and 16 bases lay between the germline ends. This CDR3 is 16 amino acids long. Germline V lookup: CDR1 SGHRS, CDR2 YFSETQ. The CDR3 coding sequence is TGCGCCAGCAGCTTGGCCTTCGTGGGAGTAATCACTGAAGCTTTCTTT. Amino acid sequence: CASSLAFVGVITEAFF.

A few counts support this clone. This chain links TRBV4-1 with TRBJ1-2, with 7 bases that match TRBD1. CDR1 MGHRA and CDR2 YSYEKL come from the germline V gene. CDR3 size: 14 residues. The trim removed 0 bases at V and 7 bases at J, leaving 5 bases unmatched. CDR3 region: CASSQDQTGFGYTF. In DNA form, the CDR3 reads TGCGCCAGCAGCCAAGACCAGACAGGGTTTGGCTACACCTTC.

Note on this clone: Its ends do not fully match the called genes, so a read error is possible. The V gene is TRBV7-7, the J gene TRBJ1-5; a weak D match, TRBD1 (5 bases). Germline V gives CDR1 SSHAT, CDR2 FNYEAQ (reference sequence). This CDR3 comprises 13 residues. In DNA form, the CDR3 reads TGTGCTAGCAGCGCGGACATAGATCAGCCCCAGCATTTT. Encoded protein: CASSADIDQPQHF. The whole variable domain, remainder taken from reference TRBV7-7 and TRBJ1-5, is GAGVSQSPRYKVTKRGQDVTLRCDPISSHATLYWYQQALGQGPEFLTYFNYEAQPDKSGLPSDRFSAERPEGSISTLTIQRTEQRDSAMYRCASSADIDQPQHFGDGTRLSIL.

The chain links TRBV6-1 to TRBJ2-3; 14 bases are shared with TRBD2. V shed 3 bases and J 3 bases; nucleotides not matched to a gene: 2. Germline V gene sequence: CDR1 MNHNS, CDR2 SASEGT. This CDR3 comprises 16 residues. The CDR3 nucleotides are TGTGCCAGCAGTGAGACTAGCGGGAGGGCTACAGATACGCAGTATTTT. Its translation is CASSETSGRATDTQYF.

The chain employs TRBV29-1 and TRBJ2-1; 9 nucleotides line up with TRBD2. Trimming took 6 bases from V and 5 from J; bases not matched to a gene: 8. This CDR3 is built from 14 residues. The germline CDR1 and CDR2 sequences are SQVTM and ANQGSEA. CDR3: CSVLAGIVHNEQFF. CDR3 in DNA: TGCAGCGTCCTAGCGGGGATTGTCCACAATGAGCAGTTCTTC.

V gene TRBV15 combines with J gene TRBJ1-4; D is perhaps TRBD1 (6 bases). Germline loops: CDR1 LNHNV, CDR2 YYDKDF (reference sequence). This CDR3 has 14 amino acids. V shed 5 bases and J shed 5 bases, with 12 bases lying between them. In DNA form, the CDR3 reads TGTGCCACCAGCCGACACCAGGGGAATGAAAAACTGTTTTTT. It specifies CATSRHQGNEKLFF.

This chain links TRBV19 with TRBJ1-5; 7 bases align to TRBD1. CDR3 size: 13 residues. Losses at the gene ends were 7 bases for V and 7 bases for J; bases not matched to a gene: 7. CDR1 is LNHDA and CDR2 is SQIVND in the germline V gene (reference sequence). The CDR3 DNA is TGTGCCAGTACCAGGGGGAGAGGACAGCCCCAGCATTTT. Translated, it gives CASTRGRGQPQHF. The whole variable domain, filled in from reference TRBV19 and TRBJ1-5, reads DGGITQSPKYLFRKEGQNVTLSCEQNLNHDAMYWYRQDPGQGLRLIYYSQIVNDFQKGDIAEGYSVSREKKESFPLTVTSAQKNPTAFYLCASTRGRGQPQHFGDGTRLSIL.

The chain couples TRBV30 to TRBJ2-2, with TRBD2 matching over 13 bases. The germline CDR1 and CDR2 sequences are GTSNPN and SVGIG (reference sequence). CDR3 length: 16 amino acids. Unmatched junction bases numbered 4, after V lost 1 base and J lost 5 bases. The CDR3 region has the DNA TGTGCCTGGAGTGCGGTACTAGCGGGGGGGACCGGGGAGCTGTTTTTT. Encoded protein: CAWSAVLAGGTGELFF.

The chain employs TRBV6-1 and TRBJ2-7, with a tentative D call TRBD2 (6 bases). CDR3 length: 14 amino acids. Germline lookup yields CDR1 MNHNS and CDR2 SASEGT. Trimming took 6 bases from V and 2 from J, leaving 14 bases between them. CDR3 in amino acids: CASRKRAPPYEQYF. The CDR3 region has the DNA TGTGCCAGCAGAAAGCGGGCGCCACCCTACGAGCAGTACTTC.

V and J are TRBV4-2 and TRBJ1-2; the D gene is possibly TRBD1 (6 bases). From germline, CDR1 is LGHNA and CDR2 YNFKEQ. The CDR3 runs 18 residues. V shed 3 bases and J shed 2 bases, with 22 bases lying between them. Written as DNA, the CDR3 is TGTGCCAGCAGCCATACACCCACCACCCGGGACACGAACTATGGCTACACCTTC. Translated: CASSHTPTTRDTNYGYTF.

The V and J genes are TRBV2 and TRBJ1-5; no reliable D call. The CDR3 extends over 15 amino acids. Germline CDR1 reads SNHLY; CDR2 reads FYNNEI. The V gene lost 5 bases and the J gene lost 6 bases, with 17 bases spanning the gap. The CDR3 bases are TGTGCCAGCAGTCTGGGAGTGAAGCTAATTCAGCCCCAGCATTTT. This sequence encodes CASSLGVKLIQPQHF.

The rearrangement joins TRBV6-5 to TRBJ1-1; 8 nucleotides line up with TRBD1. CDR3 length: 14 amino acids. The germline gives CDR1 MNHEY, CDR2 SVGAGI. Germline trimming cut 6 bases from V and 1 base from J; bases unmatched to any gene: 4. The CDR3 spells CASSLGQGNTEAFF. The CDR3 bases are TGTGCCAGCAGCCTAGGACAGGGGAACACTGAAGCTTTCTTT.

This chain joins TRBV7-2 and TRBJ2-7; D not resolved. V was shortened by 1 base and J by 2 bases, with 12 bases between the two germline ends. Per germline, CDR1 SGHTA and CDR2 FQGNSA. This CDR3 comprises 15 residues. The CDR3 DNA follows: TGTGCCAGCAGCTTAGACGGCCTAGGAACCTACGAGCAGTACTTC. It translates to CASSLDGLGTYEQYF.